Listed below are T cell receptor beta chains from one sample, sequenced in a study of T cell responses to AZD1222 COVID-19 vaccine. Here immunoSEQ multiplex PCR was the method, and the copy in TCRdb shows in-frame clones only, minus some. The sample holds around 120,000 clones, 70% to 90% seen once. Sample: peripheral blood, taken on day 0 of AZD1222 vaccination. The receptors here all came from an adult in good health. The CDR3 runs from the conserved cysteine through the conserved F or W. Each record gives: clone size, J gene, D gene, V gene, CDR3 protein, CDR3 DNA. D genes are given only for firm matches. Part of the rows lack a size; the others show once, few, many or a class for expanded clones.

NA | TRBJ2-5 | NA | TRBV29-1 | CSVEGVETQYF | TGCAGCGTTGAAGGAGTAGAGACCCAGTACTTC
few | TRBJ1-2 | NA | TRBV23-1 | CASTGQHVFYGYTF | TGCGCCAGCACGGGTCAGCACGTATTTTATGGCTACACCTTC
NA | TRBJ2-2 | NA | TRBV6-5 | CASSRGPNTGELFF | TGTGCCAGCAGTCGGGGGCCGAACACCGGGGAGCTGTTTTTT
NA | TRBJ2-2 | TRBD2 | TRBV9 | CASSAGGGIGELFF | TGTGCCAGCAGCGCCGGGGGAGGGATCGGGGAGCTGTTTTTT
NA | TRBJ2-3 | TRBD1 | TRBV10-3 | CAISELQGATDTQYF | TGTGCCATCAGTGAGTTACAGGGGGCGACAGATACGCAGTATTTT
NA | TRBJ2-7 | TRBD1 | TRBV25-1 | CASSPGQGAYEQYF | TGTGCCAGCAGCCCGGGACAGGGGGCCTACGAGCAGTACTTC
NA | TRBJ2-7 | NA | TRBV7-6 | CASSLDIGSEVEQYF | TGTGCCAGCAGCTTAGATATAGGATCGGAGGTCGAGCAGTACTTC
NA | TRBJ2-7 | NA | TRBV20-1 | CSASVGGRGEEQYF | TGCAGTGCTAGTGTGGGCGGGCGAGGGGAGGAGCAGTACTTC
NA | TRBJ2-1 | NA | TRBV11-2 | CASSLAGSYNEQFF | TGTGCCAGCAGCTTAGCGGGATCATACAATGAGCAGTTCTTC
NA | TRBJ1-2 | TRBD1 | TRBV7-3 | CASSLRSGGLTF | TGTGCCAGCAGCTTACGATCAGGGGGGCTCACCTTC
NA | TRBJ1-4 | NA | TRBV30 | CAWSVGQPTNEKLFF | TGTGCCTGGAGTGTCGGACAGCCAACTAATGAAAAACTGTTTTTT
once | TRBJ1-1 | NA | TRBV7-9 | CASSPPGAQGTEAFF | TGTGCCAGCAGCCCGCCGGGAGCCCAGGGTACTGAAGCTTTCTTT
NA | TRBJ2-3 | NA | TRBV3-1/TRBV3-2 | CASSQYTGVGTDTQYF | TGTGCCAGCAGCCAATATACCGGGGTGGGCACAGATACGCAGTATTTT
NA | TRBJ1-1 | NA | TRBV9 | CASSVVPNTEAFF | TGTGCCAGCAGCGTAGTGCCGAACACTGAAGCTTTCTTT
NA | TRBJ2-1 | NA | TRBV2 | CASSRLYNEQFF | TGTGCCAGCTCAAGGCTCTACAATGAGCAGTTCTTC
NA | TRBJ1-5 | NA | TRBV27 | CASSPPGSRSGPQHF | TGTGCCAGCAGTCCCCCCGGGTCCCGCAGTGGGCCCCAGCATTTT
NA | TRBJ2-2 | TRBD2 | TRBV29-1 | CSGTRYTGELFF | TGCAGCGGGACTAGATACACCGGGGAGCTGTTTTTT
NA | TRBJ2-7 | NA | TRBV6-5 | CASSYSSRDHSYEQYF | TGTGCCAGCAGTTACTCGAGCCGGGACCACTCCTACGAGCAGTACTTC
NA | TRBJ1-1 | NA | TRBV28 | CASIFDRNTEAFF | TGTGCCAGCATCTTCGACCGGAACACTGAAGCTTTCTTT
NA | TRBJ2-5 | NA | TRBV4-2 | CASSQPSEETQYF | TGTGCCAGCAGCCAACCTTCTGAGGAGACCCAGTACTTC
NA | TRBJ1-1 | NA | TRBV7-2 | CASSGQTGSEAFF | TGTGCCAGCAGCGGTCAGACAGGTTCGGAAGCTTTCTTT
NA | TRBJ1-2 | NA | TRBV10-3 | CAISGQPYGYTF | TGTGCCATCAGTGGGCAGCCTTATGGCTACACCTTC
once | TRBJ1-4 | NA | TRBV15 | CATSKRADGEKLFF | TGTGCCACCAGCAAAAGGGCCGACGGTGAAAAACTGTTTTTT
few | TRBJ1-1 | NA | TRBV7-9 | CASSLITGGRTEAFF | TGTGCCAGCAGCTTAATTACGGGGGGTCGTACTGAAGCTTTCTTT
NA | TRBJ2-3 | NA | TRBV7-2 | CASSRGLRTDTQYF | TGTGCCAGCAGCCGGGGACTCCGCACAGATACGCAGTATTTT
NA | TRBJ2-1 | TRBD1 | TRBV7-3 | CASSPGQGGYNEQFF | TGTGCCAGCAGCCCAGGACAGGGAGGCTACAATGAGCAGTTCTTC
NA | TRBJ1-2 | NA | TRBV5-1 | CASSLLQPEDGYTF | TGCGCCAGCAGCTTACTCCAGCCGGAGGATGGCTACACCTTC
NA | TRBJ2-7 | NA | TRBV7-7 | CASSDTQSPNYEQYF | TGTGCTAGCAGTGACACCCAATCCCCCAACTACGAGCAGTACTTC
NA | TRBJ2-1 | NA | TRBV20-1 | CSASRDDPIEQFF | TGCAGTGCTAGTAGGGACGACCCCATCGAGCAGTTCTTC
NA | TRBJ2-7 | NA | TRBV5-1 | CASGQRGGVSEQYF | TGCGCCAGCGGCCAGAGGGGTGGGGTGAGCGAGCAGTACTTC
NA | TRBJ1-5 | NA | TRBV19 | CASSQASSNQPQHF | TGTGCCAGTAGTCAGGCTTCTAGCAATCAGCCCCAGCATTTT
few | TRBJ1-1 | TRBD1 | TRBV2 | CASRQGAGNTEAFF | TGTGCCAGCAGGCAGGGGGCAGGGAACACTGAAGCTTTCTTT
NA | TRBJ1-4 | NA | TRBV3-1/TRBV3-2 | CASSQGQGTNEKLFF | TGTGCCAGCAGCCAAGGCCAGGGAACTAATGAAAAACTGTTTTTT
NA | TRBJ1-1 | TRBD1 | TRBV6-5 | CASRQGTGGAEAFF | TGTGCCAGCAGGCAAGGGACAGGGGGTGCTGAAGCTTTCTTT
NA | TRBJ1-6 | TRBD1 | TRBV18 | CASSPGQETSPLHF | TGTGCCAGCTCGCCGGGACAGGAGACTTCACCCCTCCACTTT
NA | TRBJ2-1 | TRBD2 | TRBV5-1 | CASSLAAGGYNEQFF | TGCGCCAGCAGCTTGGCGGCGGGAGGCTACAATGAGCAGTTCTTC
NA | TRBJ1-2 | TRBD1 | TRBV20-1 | CSASDRVRSIGYTF | TGCAGTGCTAGTGACAGGGTGAGGTCTATTGGCTACACCTTC
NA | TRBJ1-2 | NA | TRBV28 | CASSLAYGYTF | TGTGCCAGCAGTCTAGCCTATGGCTACACCTTC
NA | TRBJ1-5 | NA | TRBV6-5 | CASRLRTGRYQPQHF | TGTGCCAGCAGGCTGAGGACGGGAAGGTATCAGCCCCAGCATTTT
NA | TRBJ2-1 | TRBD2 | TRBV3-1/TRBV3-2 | CASSLSRTSGKSYNEQFF | TGTGCCAGCAGCCTCTCCCGGACTAGCGGGAAATCCTACAATGAGCAGTTCTTC
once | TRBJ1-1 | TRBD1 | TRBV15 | CATSYRGAGGTEAFF | TGTGCCACCTCATACCGCGGGGCAGGGGGCACTGAAGCTTTCTTT
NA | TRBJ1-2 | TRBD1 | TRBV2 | CASSARTGLGYGYTF | TGTGCCAGCAGTGCAAGGACAGGGCTTGGCTATGGCTACACCTTC
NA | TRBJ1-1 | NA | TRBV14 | CASSPAIRRPNTEAFF | TGTGCCAGCAGTCCCGCTATCAGACGGCCGAACACTGAAGCTTTCTTT
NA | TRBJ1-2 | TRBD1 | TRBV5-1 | CASSLGTGYIGTF | TGCGCCAGCAGCTTGGGGACAGGGTATATCGGCACCTTC
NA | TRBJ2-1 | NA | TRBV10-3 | CAIRDGTYNEQFF | TGTGCCATTCGGGACGGCACCTACAATGAGCAGTTCTTC
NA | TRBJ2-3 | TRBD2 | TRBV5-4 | CASSLGRGLPTDTQYF | TGTGCCAGCAGCTTGGGTCGGGGACTACCCACAGATACGCAGTATTTT
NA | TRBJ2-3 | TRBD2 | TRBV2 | CASLRLGGGITDTQYF | TGTGCCAGCCTGCGACTGGGCGGGGGGATCACAGATACGCAGTATTTT
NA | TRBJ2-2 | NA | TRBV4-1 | CASSHPPGTGELFF | TGCGCCAGCAGCCACCCCCCTGGGACCGGGGAGCTGTTTTTT
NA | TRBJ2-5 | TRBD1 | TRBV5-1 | CASSLWDSQETQYF | TGCGCCAGCAGCCTCTGGGACAGCCAAGAGACCCAGTACTTC
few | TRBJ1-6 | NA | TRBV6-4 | CASSRDIASSPLHF | TGTGCCAGCAGTAGGGACATCGCGAGTTCACCCCTCCACTTT
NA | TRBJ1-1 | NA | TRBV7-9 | CASSPTSIRRGAVAAFF | TGTGCCAGCAGCCCAACCTCGATACGAAGGGGGGCGGTGGCGGCTTTCTTT
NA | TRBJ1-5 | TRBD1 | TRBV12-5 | CASGFTGGNQPQHF | TGTGCTAGTGGTTTCACAGGGGGCAATCAGCCCCAGCATTTT
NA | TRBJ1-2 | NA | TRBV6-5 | CASSYESADSYGYTF | TGTGCCAGCAGTTACGAGTCAGCGGACAGTTATGGCTACACCTTC
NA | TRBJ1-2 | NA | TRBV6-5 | CASSYGPLGGYTF | TGTGCCAGCAGTTACGGGCCGCTTGGAGGCTACACCTTC
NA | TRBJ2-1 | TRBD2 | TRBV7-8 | CASSSYLAGGFYEQFF | TGTGCCAGCAGCTCCTACCTAGCGGGAGGGTTCTATGAGCAGTTCTTC
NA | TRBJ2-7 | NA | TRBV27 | CASSLLRGDDEQYF | TGTGCCAGCAGTTTATTGAGAGGGGACGACGAGCAGTACTTC